This T cell receptor (beta chain) comes out of a study of T cells in Graves' hyperthyroidism and ophthalmopathy. A remark on this clonotype: Its matching antigen is unknown.

TCR beta CDR3 regions were amplified from RNA. The TCR CDR3 first-round RT-PCR relied on the HTBI primer set. One entry per CDR3 protein, called by TCRdb with MiXCR from the multiplex PCR reads. The sample contains approximately 510,000 distinct CDR3 sequences, 40% to 50% of which appear only once. Germline lookup yields CDR1 SGDLS and CDR2 YYNGEE. The CDR3 consists of 14 residues. V shed 4 bases and J shed 2 bases, with 12 bases lying between them. Patients showing uncontrolled infection, other autoimmune disease, pregnancy or lactation were ineligible. Clinicians diagnosed patients from clinical symptoms, serum thyroxine and TRAb, thyroid ultrasound and orbital computed tomography. Broader study findings: Classification by a 13 V-J model distinguished ophthalmopathy from stable hyperthyroidism. Also found in blood were most expanded thyroid clonotypes above 0.001.

What was sequenced was peripheral blood or thyroid tissue (not recorded which). This receptor was taken from an adult woman with Graves' disease, either hyperthyroidism or ophthalmopathy (not recorded which). The V and J genes are TRBV9 and TRBJ1-1; D is possibly TRBD1 (5 bases). CDR3 protein: CASSTQGGNTEAFF. The CDR3 coding sequence is TGTGCCAGCAGCACCCAGGGAGGCAACACTGAAGCTTTCTTT. The variable domain in full, with the rest retrieved from reference TRBV9 and TRBJ1-1, is DSGVTQTPKHLITATGQRVTLRCSPRSGDLSVYWYQQSLDQGLQFLIQYYNGEERAKGNILERFSAQQFPDLHSELNLSSLELGDSALYFCASSTQGGNTEAFFGQGTRLTVV.